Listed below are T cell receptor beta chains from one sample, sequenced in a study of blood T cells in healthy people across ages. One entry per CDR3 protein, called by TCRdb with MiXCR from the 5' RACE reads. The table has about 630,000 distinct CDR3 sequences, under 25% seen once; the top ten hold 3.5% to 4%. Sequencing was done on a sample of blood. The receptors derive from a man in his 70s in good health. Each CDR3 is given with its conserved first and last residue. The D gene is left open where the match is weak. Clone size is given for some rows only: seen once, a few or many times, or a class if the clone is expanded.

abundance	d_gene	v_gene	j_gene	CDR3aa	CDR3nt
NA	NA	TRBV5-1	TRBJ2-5	CASSPGQGLGETQYF	TGCGCCAGCAGCCCGGGACAGGGACTAGGAGAGACCCAGTACTTC
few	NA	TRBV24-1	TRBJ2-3	CATSDTGSVTDTQYF	TGTGCCACCAGTGATACTGGTAGTGTCACAGATACGCAGTATTTT
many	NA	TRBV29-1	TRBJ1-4	CSVRGQGNEKLFF	TGCAGCGTTCGCGGACAAGGAAATGAAAAACTGTTTTTT
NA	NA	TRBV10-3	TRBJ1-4	CAISDAAGPNEKLFF	TGTGCCATCAGTGACGCGGCAGGGCCTAATGAAAAACTGTTTTTT
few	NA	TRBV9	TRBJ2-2	CASSPLSRDSRELFF	TGTGCCAGCTCCCCCTTGTCGCGGGATAGCCGGGAGCTGTTTTTT
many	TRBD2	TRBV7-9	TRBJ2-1	CASSLGGLAGGEQFF	TGTGCCAGCAGCTTAGGGGGACTAGCGGGAGGTGAGCAGTTCTTC
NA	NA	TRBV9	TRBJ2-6	CASSATGILGANVLTF	TGTGCCAGCAGCGCGACAGGTATTCTTGGGGCCAACGTCCTGACTTTC
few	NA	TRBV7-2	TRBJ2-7	CASSLFLETYEQYF	TGTGCCAGCAGCTTATTCCTGGAAACCTACGAGCAGTACTTC
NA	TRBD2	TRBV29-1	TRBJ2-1	CSVKAGANEQFF	TGCAGCGTTAAAGCGGGAGCAAATGAGCAGTTCTTC
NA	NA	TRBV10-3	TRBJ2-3	CAIRGATSTDTQYF	TGTGCCATCAGGGGGGCTACTAGCACAGATACGCAGTATTTT
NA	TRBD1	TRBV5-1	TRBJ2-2	CASSLWDSDTGELFF	TGCGCCAGCAGCTTGTGGGACAGCGACACCGGGGAGCTGTTTTTT
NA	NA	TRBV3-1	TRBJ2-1	CASSPPDELRQFF	TGTGCCAGCAGCCCTCCCGATGAGTTGAGGCAGTTCTTC
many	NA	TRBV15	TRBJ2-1	CATSRGLTTSNEQFF	TGTGCCACCAGCAGAGGACTTACGACGTCCAATGAGCAGTTCTTC
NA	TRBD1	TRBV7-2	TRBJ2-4	CASSLGPGQGGNIQYF	TGTGCCAGCAGCTTAGGCCCGGGACAGGGGGGGAACATTCAGTACTTC
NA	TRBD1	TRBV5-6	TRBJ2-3	CASSPTGTGEGTQYF	TGTGCCAGCAGCCCCACCGGGACAGGGGAGGGTACGCAGTATTTT
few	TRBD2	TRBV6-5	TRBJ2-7	CASSYSDPTSGSYEQYF	TGTGCCAGCAGTTACTCCGACCCCACTAGCGGCTCCTACGAGCAGTACTTC
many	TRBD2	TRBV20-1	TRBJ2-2	CSARRVTSGSIGELFF	TGCAGTGCTAGGCGCGTTACTAGCGGGAGTATCGGGGAGCTGTTTTTT
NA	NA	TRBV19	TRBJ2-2	CASSIHPGTNTGELFF	TGTGCCAGTAGTATTCACCCGGGGACGAACACCGGGGAGCTGTTTTTT
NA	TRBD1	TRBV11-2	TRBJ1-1	CASSLGTGLNTEAFF	TGTGCCAGCAGCTTGGGGACAGGACTGAACACTGAAGCTTTCTTT
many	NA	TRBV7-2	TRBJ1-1	CASDRQNTEAFF	TGTGCCAGTGATAGACAGAACACTGAAGCTTTCTTT
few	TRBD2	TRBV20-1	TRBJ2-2	CSASTSGSSNTGELFF	TGCAGTGCCTCTACTAGCGGCTCCTCGAACACCGGGGAGCTGTTTTTT
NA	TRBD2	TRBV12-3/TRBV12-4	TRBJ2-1	CASTNRGRSGNNEQFF	TGTGCCAGCACCAACCGAGGGCGAAGCGGGAACAATGAGCAGTTCTTC
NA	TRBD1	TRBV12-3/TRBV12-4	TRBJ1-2	CASSLALQGASGYTF	TGTGCCAGCAGTTTAGCGCTACAGGGGGCCAGTGGCTACACCTTC
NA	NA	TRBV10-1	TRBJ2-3	CASSARGKEDTQYF	TGCGCCAGCAGTGCTCGGGGGAAGGAAGATACGCAGTATTTT
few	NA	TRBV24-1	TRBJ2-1	CATSDFGDREGPYNEQFF	TGTGCCACCAGTGATTTCGGTGACAGGGAGGGACCCTACAATGAGCAGTTCTTC
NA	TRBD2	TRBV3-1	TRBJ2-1	CASSQDGSGTLDEQFF	TGTGCCAGCAGCCAAGATGGTAGCGGGACATTAGATGAGCAGTTCTTC
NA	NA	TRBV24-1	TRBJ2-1	CATSDATKAAGQFF	TGTGCCACCAGTGATGCTACGAAGGCTGCTGGGCAGTTCTTC
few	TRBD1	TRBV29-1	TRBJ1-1	CSVEESPSDRFSTEAFF	TGCAGCGTTGAAGAGTCCCCATCGGACAGGTTCAGCACTGAAGCTTTCTTT
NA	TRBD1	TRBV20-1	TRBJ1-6	CSALTGDGNSPLHF	TGCAGTGCACTGACAGGGGATGGCAATTCACCCCTCCACTTT
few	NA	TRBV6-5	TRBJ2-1	CASRPTSYNEQFF	TGCGCCAGCAGGCCAACTTCGTACAATGAGCAGTTCTTC
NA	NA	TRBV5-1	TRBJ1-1	CASSPTPLNTEAFF	TGCGCCAGCAGCCCAACACCCCTGAACACTGAAGCTTTCTTT
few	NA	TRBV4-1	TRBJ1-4	CASSQMDNEKLFF	TGCGCCAGCAGCCAAATGGATAATGAAAAACTGTTTTTT